The clone carrying this TCR beta chain was seen only once. V trimming: 5 bases; J trimming: 7 bases; junction bases outside the gene matches: 11. Germline-derived CDR1 and CDR2 are SGHNT and YENEEA. CDR3 length: 16 amino acids. These data are taken from a study of blood T cell repertoires in COVID-19. About the study: Acute-phase and convalescent COVID-19 samples originated in the United States, Italy and Spain. PBMCs, B-cell-depleted T cells, or T cells provided the cDNA or gDNA that made up the material.

Enrolled through a virtual design, the participants were between about 18 and 100 years of age and came from some 26 US areas. Per the original methods: Estimation of nucleated cell counts was performed using reference gene primer amplification. TCRdb's table, derived via immunoSEQ multiplex PCR, lists solely in-frame clones and lacks some. The DNA gave D and trimming, while V, J and clone size come from that table. The sample includes roughly 150,000 clones, 70% to 90% of them seen just once. The specimen sequenced was PBMCs or T cells enriched from blood (not recorded which). V is TRBV11-3 and J is TRBJ1-4; the match to TRBD1 covers 9 bases. This TCR derives from a man between 50 and 59 years old who had recovered from COVID-19. CDR3 sequence: CASSPPLQGAFEKLFF. In DNA, the CDR3 is TGTGCCAGCAGCCCACCGCTACAGGGGGCGTTTGAAAAACTGTTTTTT.